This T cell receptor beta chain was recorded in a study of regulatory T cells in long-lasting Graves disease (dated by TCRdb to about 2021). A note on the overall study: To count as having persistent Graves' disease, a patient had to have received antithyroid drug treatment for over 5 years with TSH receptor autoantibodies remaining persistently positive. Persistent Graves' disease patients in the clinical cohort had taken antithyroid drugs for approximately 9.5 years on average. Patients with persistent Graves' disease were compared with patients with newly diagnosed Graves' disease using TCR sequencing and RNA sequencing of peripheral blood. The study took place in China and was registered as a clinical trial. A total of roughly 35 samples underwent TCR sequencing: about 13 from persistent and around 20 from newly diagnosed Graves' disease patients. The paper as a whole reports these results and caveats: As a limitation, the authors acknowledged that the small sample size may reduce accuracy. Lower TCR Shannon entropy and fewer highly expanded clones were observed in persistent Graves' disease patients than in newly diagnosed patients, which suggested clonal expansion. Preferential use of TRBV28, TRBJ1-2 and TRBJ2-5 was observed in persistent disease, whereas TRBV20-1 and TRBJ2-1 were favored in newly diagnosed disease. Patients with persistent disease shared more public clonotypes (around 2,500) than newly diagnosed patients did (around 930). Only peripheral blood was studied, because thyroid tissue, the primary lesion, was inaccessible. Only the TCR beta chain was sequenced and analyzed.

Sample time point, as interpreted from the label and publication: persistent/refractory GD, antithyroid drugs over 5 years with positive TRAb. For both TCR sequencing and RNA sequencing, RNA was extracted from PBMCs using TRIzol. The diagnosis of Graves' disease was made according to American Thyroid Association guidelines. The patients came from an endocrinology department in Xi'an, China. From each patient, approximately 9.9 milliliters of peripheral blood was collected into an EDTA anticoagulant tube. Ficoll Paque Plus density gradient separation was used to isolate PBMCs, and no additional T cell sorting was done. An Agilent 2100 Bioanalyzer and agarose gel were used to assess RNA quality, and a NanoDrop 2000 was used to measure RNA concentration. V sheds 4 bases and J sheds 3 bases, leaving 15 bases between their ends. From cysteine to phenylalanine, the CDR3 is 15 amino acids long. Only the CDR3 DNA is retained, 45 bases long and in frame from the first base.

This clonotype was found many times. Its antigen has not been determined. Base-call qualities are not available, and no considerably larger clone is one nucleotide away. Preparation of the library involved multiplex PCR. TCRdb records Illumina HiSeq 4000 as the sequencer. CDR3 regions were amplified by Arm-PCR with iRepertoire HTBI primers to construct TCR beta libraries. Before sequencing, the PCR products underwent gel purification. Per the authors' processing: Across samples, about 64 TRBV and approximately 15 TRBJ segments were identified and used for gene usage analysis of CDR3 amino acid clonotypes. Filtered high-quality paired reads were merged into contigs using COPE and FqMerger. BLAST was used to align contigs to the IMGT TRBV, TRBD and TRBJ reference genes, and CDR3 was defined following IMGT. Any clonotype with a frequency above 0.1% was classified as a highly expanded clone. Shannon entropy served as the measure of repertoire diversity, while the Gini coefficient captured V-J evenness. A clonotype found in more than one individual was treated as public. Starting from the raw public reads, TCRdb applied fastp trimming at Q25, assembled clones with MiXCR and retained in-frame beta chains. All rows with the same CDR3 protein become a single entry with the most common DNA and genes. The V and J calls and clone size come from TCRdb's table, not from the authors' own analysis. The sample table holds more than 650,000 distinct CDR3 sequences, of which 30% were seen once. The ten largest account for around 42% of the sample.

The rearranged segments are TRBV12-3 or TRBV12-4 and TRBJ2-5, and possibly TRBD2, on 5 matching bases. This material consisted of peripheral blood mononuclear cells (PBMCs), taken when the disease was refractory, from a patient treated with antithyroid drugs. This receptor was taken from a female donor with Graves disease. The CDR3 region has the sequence CASSSGIRPKETQYF. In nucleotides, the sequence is TGTGCCAGCAGTTCCGGGATTCGCCCGAAAGAGACCCAGTACTTC.